The source of this TCR beta chain is a study of neurological immune-mediated disorders. TCRdb called the 5' RACE reads again in MiXCR, with one record for every CDR3 protein. In the table there are 30,000 to 45,000 distinct CDR3 sequences, approximately 4.4% of which are singletons. CDR1 and CDR2 from the germline V gene are SGHKS and YYEKEE (reference sequence). Trimming cost V 4 bases and J 6 bases; bases outside gene matches: 10. The CDR3 covers 15 residues. This clonotype was recorded at least ten times. Sequenced: CD4+ T cells from blood. The source is a man aged 18 to 29 in good health. The chain uses TRBV5-5 and TRBJ1-2; 9 bases line up with TRBD1. CDR3 in amino acids: CASSPSLDRGHGYTF. CDR3 coding DNA: TGTGCCAGCAGCCCCTCCCTGGACAGGGGACATGGCTACACCTTC.